The 15 T cell receptor beta chains reported below all come from one sample, sequenced in a study of T-cell memory formation after mild COVID-19. TCRdb itself ran the 5' RACE reads through MiXCR, one entry per CDR3 protein. The table has fewer than 700,000 distinct CDR3 sequences, 20% to 25% seen once; the top ten hold around 7.7%. Sequences were obtained from PBMCs or a T cell subset sorted from them (not recorded which). These receptors were obtained from an adult woman who had mild COVID-19 (a few samples of this study predate the infection). Cell type and time point are not known.

This clonotype has more than one count but fewer than ten. V usage is TRBV15 and J usage is TRBJ2-1; 10 bases match TRBD2. CDR1 and CDR2 (germline): LNHNV, YYDKDF (reference sequence). This CDR3 contains 17 residues. Trimming cost V 0 bases and J 5 bases; bases outside gene matches: 7. The CDR3, as DNA: TGTGCCACCAGCAGAGATCTTTCTAGCGGGGGCGACAATGAGCAGTTCTTC. Protein sequence: CATSRDLSSGGDNEQFF.

This clonotype was seen only a few times. The rearrangement uses TRBV30 and TRBJ2-3, with TRBD2 as a possible D gene (6 bases). CDR1 GTSNPN and CDR2 SVGIG come from the germline V gene (reference sequence). This CDR3 is 15 amino acids long. The V and J ends lost 2 bases and 1 base respectively, with 13 bases between them. CDR3 in DNA: TGTGCCTGGAGTTTGGGCGCGGGGCGCACAGATACGCAGTATTTT. Translated, it gives CAWSLGAGRTDTQYF.

V is TRBV24-1 and J is TRBJ2-3; D unresolved. V shed 1 base and J shed 9 bases, with 7 bases lying between them. CDR3 size: 12 residues. From germline, CDR1 is KGHDR and CDR2 SFDVKD. The CDR3 loop reads CATSDFQKTQYF. The DNA for the CDR3 is TGTGCCACCAGTGATTTCCAGAAGACGCAGTATTTT.

The V gene is TRBV7-9, the J gene TRBJ2-3; 7 nucleotides agree with TRBD1. This CDR3 spans 15 amino acids. V was pared by 5 bases and J by 0 bases, with 5 bases of the junction left unmatched. Germline-derived CDR1 and CDR2 are SEHNR and FQNEAQ (reference sequence). The chain's CDR3 is CASSLGTDSTDTQYF. The CDR3 DNA is TGTGCCAGCAGCCTGGGGACAGACAGCACAGATACGCAGTATTTT.

J is TRBJ2-5 and V is TRBV5-1, with D maybe TRBD2 (5 bases). The CDR3 sequence is 14 residues long. Germline CDR1 and CDR2: SGHRS and YFSETQ. Trimming cost V 4 bases and J 2 bases, with 12 bases left between them. The CDR3 loop is CASSREGNQETQYF. The CDR3 region has the DNA TGCGCCAGCAGCCGCGAGGGCAATCAAGAGACCCAGTACTTC.

The rearrangement joins TRBV6-6 to TRBJ1-1, with 7 bases fitting TRBD1. Germline values: CDR1 MNHNY, CDR2 SVGAGI (reference sequence). After removal of 2 bases from V and 6 bases from J, the junction contained 9 bases not matched to a gene. The CDR3 sequence is 15 residues long. The CDR3 loop is CASSYPTGLVSEAFF. The DNA of the CDR3 is TGTGCCAGCAGTTACCCGACAGGGTTGGTCTCTGAAGCTTTCTTT.

The V and J genes are TRBV7-6 and TRBJ1-5; 7 bases are shared with TRBD1. Trimming cost V 5 bases and J 7 bases; bases outside gene matches: 14. Per the germline V gene, CDR1 is SGHVS and CDR2 is FNYEAQ. This CDR3 comprises 16 residues. The CDR3 loop reads CASSPLDRTTAQPQHF. In nucleotides, the CDR3 is TGTGCCAGCAGCCCCTTGGACAGGACGACAGCGCAGCCCCAGCATTTT.

The V gene is TRBV20-1, the J gene TRBJ2-3; 9 bases align to TRBD2. With 0 bases clipped from V and 5 bases from J, the junction kept 6 bases outside the gene matches. CDR3 length: 15 amino acids. Germline CDR1 DFQATT, CDR2 SNEGSKA (reference sequence). The CDR3 here is CSARDSSGARDTQYF. As DNA, the CDR3 is TGCAGTGCTAGAGATTCTAGCGGGGCTAGAGATACGCAGTATTTT.

V and J are TRBV9 and TRBJ2-5; TRBD1 matches 8 bases. The germline V gene has CDR1 SGDLS and CDR2 YYNGEE. J lost 5 bases, V lost 3 bases, and 9 bases had no gene match. The CDR3 loop spans 15 amino acids. CDR3 bases: TGTGCCAGCAGCGCGACAGGGGTCGGGCGGGAGACCCAGTACTTC. This encodes CASSATGVGRETQYF.

This clonotype was observed a few times. The chain uses TRBV6-5 and TRBJ1-4; 8 nucleotides match TRBD1. V trimming: 5 bases; J trimming: 6 bases; junction bases outside the gene matches: 5. CDR3 length: 14 residues. Germline-derived CDR1 and CDR2 are MNHEY and SVGAGI. The CDR3 here is CASSRQGAHEKLFF. The CDR3, as DNA: TGTGCCAGCAGTCGCCAGGGGGCGCATGAAAAACTGTTTTTT.

The chain uses TRBV29-1 and TRBJ2-1; 11 nucleotides align to TRBD1. The CDR3 length is 14 residues. With V trimmed by 6 bases and J by 2 bases, 3 bases remained unmatched. CDR1 and CDR2 (germline): SQVTM, ANQGSEA. CDR3 DNA sequence: TGCAGCGTAAAGGGACAGGGGGCCTACAATGAGCAGTTCTTC. As protein: CSVKGQGAYNEQFF.

The chain couples TRBV12-3 or TRBV12-4 to TRBJ1-5, with a possible D match to TRBD1 (6 bases). This CDR3 region has 16 residues. Trimming removed 4 bases from V and 5 bases from J, with 18 bases in between. The CDR3 reads CASSSTGGPTDQPQHF. The CDR3 region has the DNA TGTGCCAGCAGTTCAACCGGGGGCCCGACCGATCAGCCCCAGCATTTT.

The CDR3 protein is CASSPGPLGNEQYF. The CDR3, as DNA: TGTGCCAGCAGCCCGGGACCGCTAGGGAACGAGCAGTACTTC. The rearrangement links TRBV5-5 to TRBJ2-7; D may match TRBD1 or TRBD2 (5 bases each). Germline V gene data show CDR1 as SGHKS and CDR2 as YYEKEE (reference sequence). V lost 4 bases to trimming and J lost 5 bases, with 16 bases between them. The CDR3 spans 14 residues.

The chain couples TRBV6-2 or TRBV6-3 to TRBJ2-1; TRBD1 might be the D (5 bases). This CDR3 contains 14 residues. Trimming removed 7 bases from V and 6 bases from J, with 16 bases in between. The germline V gene has CDR1 MNHEY and CDR2 SVGEGT. CDR3 sequence reads: CASKQGPGSNEQFF. The CDR3, as DNA: TGTGCCAGCAAGCAGGGCCCAGGTAGCAATGAGCAGTTCTTC.

There are many counts of this clonotype. The J gene is TRBJ2-1, the V gene TRBV24-1; 8 bases line up with TRBD1. Trimming removed 5 bases from V and 0 bases from J; junction bases left unmatched: 8. This CDR3 comprises 17 residues. The germline V gene has CDR1 KGHDR and CDR2 SFDVKD. The chain's CDR3 is CATSGPDRGSSYNEQFF. For the CDR3, the DNA is TGTGCCACCAGTGGCCCTGACAGGGGTAGCTCCTACAATGAGCAGTTCTTC.